These T cell receptor beta chains were read from a single sample in a study of CD8+CD57+ T cells in acquired aplastic anemia. One entry per CDR3 protein, called by TCRdb with MiXCR from the reads. The repertoire consists of about 180,000 distinct CDR3 sequences, with about half occurring once and the leading ten covering around 3%. Sequencing was performed on sorted CD4+, CD8+, or CD8+CD57+ T cells (not recorded which) from PBMCs. Source of these receptors: a human donor in good health. Both conserved end residues are part of each CDR3. Each record gives: J gene, V gene, CDR3 length, CDR3 protein.

TRBJ2-2	TRBV7-2	15	CASSITSGYTGELFF
TRBJ1-5	TRBV24-1	14	CATSEKRGNQPQHF
TRBJ1-6	TRBV18	14	CASSSGGFGSPLHF
TRBJ2-1	TRBV4-1	16	CASSQRRLAGYNEQFF
TRBJ2-1	TRBV11-2	17	CASSLGDRGRPYNEQFF
TRBJ2-5	TRBV7-2	13	CASSLWAQETQYF
TRBJ1-2	TRBV7-3	17	CASSLGPVDRAGYGYTF
TRBJ2-7	TRBV2	14	CASTGLAGVFEQYF
TRBJ2-3	TRBV23-1	19	CASSQPGLADGPRTDTQYF
TRBJ1-1	TRBV20-1	14	CSARDRAANTEAFF
TRBJ2-5	TRBV5-1	16	CASSLEFPQGEETQYF
TRBJ2-5	TRBV15	15	CATSRNPRAGAAQYF
TRBJ1-1	TRBV25-1	12	CASSGALGAAFF
TRBJ1-2	TRBV19	12	CASSRAIYGYTF
TRBJ1-1	TRBV12-3/TRBV12-4	16	CASSRETGTGRPEAFF
TRBJ2-7	TRBV25-1	15	CASSDSGEGLYEQYF
TRBJ2-1	TRBV29-1	12	CSVRDSYNEQFF
TRBJ2-6	TRBV10-2	16	CASSEGHRSGANVLTF
TRBJ1-4	TRBV11-2	16	CASSSLVRDLNEKLFF
TRBJ1-1	TRBV7-3	13	CASSLGAGTEAFF